The clone carrying this T cell receptor (beta chain) occurred once. This CDR3 contains 15 residues. From germline, CDR1 is SGHAT and CDR2 FQNNGV. Trimming left V 2 bases short and J 6 bases short, with 13 bases between. Produced via immunoSEQ multiplex PCR; TCRdb's table is partial and in-frame only. The table includes nearly 300,000 clones, over 85% detected once. A COVID-19 case had been met by exposed participants during the 2 weeks before study entry. The data were taken from a study of blood T cell repertoires in COVID-19. For the study at large: Sites in the United States, Italy and Spain provided acute and convalescent COVID-19 samples. PBMCs, B-cell-depleted T cells, or T cells provided the cDNA or gDNA that made up the material.

What was sequenced was PBMCs or T cells enriched from blood (not recorded which). V usage is TRBV11-2 and J usage is TRBJ2-2; tentative D call: TRBD2 (7 bases). The clonotype originates from a woman aged 45 to 65 who had been exposed to COVID-19. In nucleotides, the CDR3 is TGTGCCAGCAGCTTACCCATAGGGGGGGCCGGGGAGCTGTTTTTT. Its translation is CASSLPIGGAGELFF. Supplemented by reference TRBV11-2 and TRBJ2-2, the full variable domain reads EAGVAQSPRYKIIEKRQSVAFWCNPISGHATLYWYQQILGQGPKLLIQFQNNGVVDDSQLPKDRFSAERLKGVDSTLKIQPAKLEDSAVYLCASSLPIGGAGELFFGEGSRLTVL.